This TCR beta chain was sequenced in a study of T cells in Graves' hyperthyroidism and ophthalmopathy. The TCR beta CDR3 regions underwent amplification using RNA transcripts as the source. The TCR CDR3 was amplified in a first-round RT-PCR using the HTBI primer set. TCRdb redid the calling of the multiplex PCR reads with MiXCR, one entry per CDR3 protein. The table shows about 570,000 distinct CDR3 sequences, with just over 45% occurring only once. This clonotype is a singleton in its sample. Its antigen is still unknown. Study-wide points: Ophthalmopathy onset followed model prediction by a median approximately 5.9 months. Patients with ophthalmopathy were separated from those with stable hyperthyroidism by a 13 V-J model.

The CDR3 runs 13 residues. The V and J ends lost 3 bases and 8 bases respectively, with 13 bases between them. From germline, CDR1 is DFQATT and CDR2 SNEGSKA (reference sequence). This rearrangement joins TRBV20-1 to TRBJ2-2, with D possibly being TRBD1 or TRBD2 (5 bases each). This sequence was found in an adult woman with Graves' disease, either hyperthyroidism or ophthalmopathy (not recorded which). The sample taken for sequencing was peripheral blood or thyroid tissue (not recorded which). The CDR3 protein is CSARREGSGELFF. Written as DNA, the CDR3 is TGCAGTGCTAGGCGCGAGGGGTCTGGGGAGCTGTTTTTT.